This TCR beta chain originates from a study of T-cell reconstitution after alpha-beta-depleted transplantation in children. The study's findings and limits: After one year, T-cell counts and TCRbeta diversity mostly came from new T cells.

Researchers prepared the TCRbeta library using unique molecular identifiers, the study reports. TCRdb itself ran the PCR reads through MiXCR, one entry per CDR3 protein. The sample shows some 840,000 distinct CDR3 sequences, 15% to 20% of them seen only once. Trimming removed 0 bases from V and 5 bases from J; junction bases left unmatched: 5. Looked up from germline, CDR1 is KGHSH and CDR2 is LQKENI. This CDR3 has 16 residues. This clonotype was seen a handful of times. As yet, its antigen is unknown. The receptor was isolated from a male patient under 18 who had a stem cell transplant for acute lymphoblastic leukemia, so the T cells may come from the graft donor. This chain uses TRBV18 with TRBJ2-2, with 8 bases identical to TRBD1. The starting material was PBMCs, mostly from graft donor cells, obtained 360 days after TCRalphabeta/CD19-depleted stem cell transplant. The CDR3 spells CASSPPDRVGTGELFF. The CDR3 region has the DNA TGTGCCAGCTCACCACCGGACAGGGTTGGGACCGGGGAGCTGTTTTTT.